This entry lists 30 T cell receptor beta chains sequenced from one sample in a study of patients and donors after allogeneic stem cell transplantation (TCRdb year 2020). The library relied on RT-PCR. Sequencing used a NextSeq 550. The raw public reads went through TCRdb reprocessing: fastp at Q25, MiXCR clone calling, in-frame beta chains kept. When rows share a CDR3 protein, they turn into one entry using the most common DNA and genes. The sample has over 200,000 distinct CDR3 sequences on record, around two fifths of them singletons. 11% of the sample belongs to the ten largest clones. Sequenced sample: blood, either unsorted or a sorted T cell fraction (not recorded which). All receptors come from a human donor who was either an allogeneic HSCT recipient or a stem cell or donor lymphocyte infusion donor (not recorded which). It is not recorded whose cells these are; they may come from a transplant donor.

Worth noting for this clonotype: This CDR3 fails to terminate in the conserved phenylalanine or tryptophan, so it likely reflects a read error. This chain uses TRBV7-9 with TRBJ2-6; D is ambiguous. This CDR3 has 17 residues. Germline V gene lookup returns CDR1 SEHNR and CDR2 FQNEAQ (reference sequence). The germline V and J ends were trimmed by 1 base and 0 bases, with 10 bases remaining between them. The CDR3 loop reads CASSLDIGNSGANVLTI. CDR3 nucleotides: TGTGCCAGCAGCTTAGATATAGGTAACTCTGGGGCCAACGTCCTGACTATC.

This rearrangement joins TRBV4-2 to TRBJ2-1, with TRBD2 identical over 8 bases. CDR1 is LGHNA and CDR2 is YNFKEQ in the germline V gene. This CDR3 is built from 16 residues. J was trimmed by 5 bases and V by 0 bases; bases with no gene match: 6. Written as DNA, the CDR3 is TGTGCCAGCAGCCAAGAAATAGCGGGGATTAACAATGAGCAGTTCTTC. Its translation: CASSQEIAGINNEQFF.

V is TRBV10-3 and J is TRBJ1-4; D unresolved. CDR3 length: 15 amino acids. Deletions cut 10 bases from V and 8 bases from J, with 23 bases between. CDR1 and CDR2 from the germline V gene are ENHRY and SYGVKD. In DNA form, the CDR3 reads TGTGCCACCATGAGCCGAGAGGCGGTGGAAGAAAAACTGTTTTTT. Encoded protein: CATMSREAVEEKLFF.

The chain joins TRBV20-1 to TRBJ1-1; a weak D match, TRBD1 (5 bases). This CDR3 has 11 residues. Trimming took 2 bases from V and 12 from J, leaving 13 bases between them. Germline V CDR1 and CDR2: DFQATT, SNEGSKA (reference sequence). DNA of the CDR3: TGCAGTGCTAGAACCAATGGGGCGACTTTCTTT. This encodes CSARTNGATFF.

This chain uses TRBV6-6 with TRBJ1-5; no reliable D call. The CDR3 length is 12 residues. V was shortened by 6 bases and J by 5 bases, with 8 bases between the two germline ends. Germline CDR1 is MNHNY and CDR2 is SVGAGI (reference sequence). CDR3 in DNA: TGTGCCAGCAGCCACCGCGATCAGCCCCAGCATTTT. It codes for CASSHRDQPQHF.

In this sample, this clonotype turned up a few times. The chain couples TRBV4-1 to TRBJ1-2; possible D gene TRBD1, 6 bases. Trimming cost V 2 bases and J 5 bases, with 18 bases left between them. Germline V gives CDR1 MGHRA, CDR2 YSYEKL. The length of the CDR3 is 16 residues. The CDR3 reads CASSQPRQAYKYGYTF. In DNA form, the CDR3 reads TGCGCCAGCAGCCAACCCAGACAGGCCTATAAGTATGGCTACACCTTC.

This clonotype showed up just a few times. The rearrangement joins TRBV28 to TRBJ1-6; TRBD1 agrees at 7 bases. The J segment lost 12 bases and the V segment lost 6 bases, leaving 8 bases of the junction unmatched. CDR1 and CDR2 (germline): MDHEN, SYDVKM. The CDR3 runs to 13 residues. This CDR3 reads CASSSTGERPLHF. In DNA form, the CDR3 reads TGTGCCAGCAGCTCCACAGGGGAGAGACCCCTCCACTTT.

The J gene is TRBJ2-7, the V gene TRBV28; TRBD2 might be the D (5 bases). Germline CDR1 and CDR2: MDHEN and SYDVKM. V was pared by 2 bases and J by 7 bases, with 9 bases between. This CDR3 spans 12 amino acids. CDR3 region: CASSLSSGEQYF. DNA for the CDR3: TGTGCCAGCAGTTTAAGTTCGGGAGAGCAGTACTTC.

V usage is TRBV20-1 and J usage is TRBJ1-5; D call uncertain. This CDR3 is built from 12 residues. CDR1 is DFQATT and CDR2 is SNEGSKA in the germline V gene (reference sequence). V lost 6 bases and J lost 6, with 12 bases in between. CDR3 sequence reads: CSATGWSQPQHF. The CDR3 DNA reads TGCAGTGCAACGGGGTGGAGTCAGCCCCAGCATTTT.

This clonotype was detected only a few times. The chain links TRBV5-1 to TRBJ1-1, with D unresolved. The CDR3 length is 14 residues. V was pared by 0 bases and J by 5 bases, with 11 bases between. Germline CDR1 and CDR2: SGHRS and YFSETQ. The CDR3 sequence: CASSLGAGRTEAFF. The CDR3, as DNA: TGCGCCAGCAGCTTGGGTGCAGGCAGAACTGAAGCTTTCTTT.

A few counts support this clonotype. The chain recombines TRBV11-1 with TRBJ1-1, with 7 positions matching TRBD1. This CDR3 has 16 residues. Per germline, CDR1 SGHAT and CDR2 FQDESV (reference sequence). Germline trimming cut 5 bases from V and 4 bases from J; bases unmatched to any gene: 13. The CDR3 loop reads CASSRGTAFGGTEAFF. The CDR3 coding sequence is TGTGCCAGCAGCAGAGGGACAGCTTTCGGGGGCACTGAAGCTTTCTTT. The entire variable domain, with the rest obtained from reference TRBV11-1 and TRBJ1-1, is as follows: EAEVAQSPRYKITEKSQAVAFWCDPISGHATLYWYRQILGQGPELLVQFQDESVVDDSQLPKDRFSAERLKGVDSTLKIQPAELGDSAMYLCASSRGTAFGGTEAFFGQGTRLTVV.

Only a few counts were recorded for this clonotype. The chain couples TRBV11-2 to TRBJ1-2; no clear D. Germline V gene lookup returns CDR1 SGHAT and CDR2 FQNNGV. CDR3 length: 14 residues. With 5 bases removed from V and 4 bases from J, the gap between germline ends came to 14 bases. The DNA of the CDR3 is TGTGCCAGCAGCCCTCGGCTACGAAGCTATGGCTACACCTTC. Translated: CASSPRLRSYGYTF.

This clonotype was seen a few times. The J gene is TRBJ1-1, the V gene TRBV12-3 or TRBV12-4; the D gene is possibly TRBD1 (5 bases). The V gene lost 6 bases and the J gene lost 11 bases, with 19 bases spanning the gap. The CDR3 runs 13 residues. CDR3 loop: CASRARATGEAFF. CDR3 coding DNA: TGTGCCAGCAGGGCCCGGGCCACGGGGGAGGCTTTCTTT.

The CDR3 sequence: CASSLSRGVGYEQYF. The DNA of the CDR3 is TGTGCCAGCAGTTTATCGCGGGGAGTTGGCTACGAGCAGTACTTC. This sequence joins TRBV27 and TRBJ2-7, with D possibly TRBD2 on 6 matching bases. This CDR3 contains 15 residues. Trimming shortened V by 0 bases and J by 3 bases, and 12 bases separated the two germline ends. Germline-derived CDR1 and CDR2 are MNHEY and SMNVEV (reference sequence).

The chain uses TRBV20-1 and TRBJ2-3, with D unclear. This CDR3 has 10 amino acids. The germline CDR1 and CDR2 sequences are DFQATT and SNEGSKA (reference sequence). V was shortened by 3 bases and J by 6 bases, with 4 bases between the two germline ends. The CDR3 sequence is CSASSDTQYF. CDR3 bases: TGCAGTGCTAGTTCTGATACGCAGTATTTT.

This rearrangement joins TRBV27 to TRBJ1-5; D is ambiguous. Per germline, CDR1 MNHEY and CDR2 SMNVEV (reference sequence). V was shortened by 0 bases and J by 2 bases, with 11 bases between the two germline ends. CDR3 length equals 16 residues. In nucleotides, the CDR3 is TGTGCCAGCAGTTTATCGTGGGCACCGGGCAATCAGCCCCAGCATTTT. Its translation: CASSLSWAPGNQPQHF.

The chain carries TRBV3-1 and TRBJ2-5, with a tentative D call TRBD2 (6 bases). Germline V gene sequence: CDR1 LGHDT, CDR2 YNNKEL (reference sequence). V was shortened by 5 bases and J by 4 bases, with 14 bases between the two germline ends. The CDR3 has 14 amino acids. CDR3 protein: CASSFRDSRETQYF. The CDR3 coding sequence is TGTGCCAGCAGCTTTCGGGACTCACGAGAGACCCAGTACTTC.

The chain couples TRBV28 to TRBJ1-5; possible D gene TRBD1, 6 bases. The length of the CDR3 is 15 residues. The V end was cut by 5 bases, the J end by 7 bases, with 18 bases between. The germline V gene has CDR1 MDHEN and CDR2 SYDVKM. This CDR3 reads CASSQHTLQGQPQHF. DNA of the CDR3: TGTGCCAGCAGTCAACATACTTTACAGGGACAGCCCCAGCATTTT.

V and J are TRBV7-9 and TRBJ1-5; 7 bases are shared with TRBD1. Trimming removed 5 bases from V and 0 bases from J; junction bases left unmatched: 7. This CDR3 contains 16 residues. CDR1 and CDR2 (germline): SEHNR, FQNEAQ (reference sequence). This chain's CDR3 is CASSVGTENSNQPQHF. CDR3 in DNA: TGTGCCAGCAGCGTCGGGACAGAGAATAGCAATCAGCCCCAGCATTTT.

This clonotype was seen a few times. The chain combines TRBV6-5 with TRBJ2-1; D remains unclear. This CDR3 region has 11 residues. Looked up from germline, CDR1 is MNHEY and CDR2 is SVGAGI. V was pared by 5 bases and J by 6 bases, with 5 bases between. The CDR3: CASSHFNEQFF. CDR3 in DNA: TGTGCCAGCAGTCACTTCAATGAGCAGTTCTTC.

The V gene is TRBV6-1, the J gene TRBJ2-1, with a weak D call TRBD2 (5 bases). CDR3 size: 13 residues. Germline V gives CDR1 MNHNS, CDR2 SASEGT. The V end was cut by 5 bases, the J end by 8 bases, with 13 bases between. DNA of the CDR3: TGTGCCAGCAGTAACCCACGAGGGTATGAGCAGTTCTTC. This gives the protein CASSNPRGYEQFF.

The V gene is TRBV12-3 or TRBV12-4, the J gene TRBJ2-3, with 11 bases that match TRBD1. V shed 6 bases and J 5 bases; nucleotides not matched to a gene: 7. The CDR3 runs to 15 residues. The CDR3 DNA follows: TGTGCCAGCAGCCAGGGACAGGGGGTGGGAGATACGCAGTATTTT. This translates into CASSQGQGVGDTQYF.

This rearrangement joins TRBV18 to TRBJ1-1; TRBD1 matches 11 bases. This CDR3 comprises 21 residues. V lost 2 bases and J lost 5; bases outside the gene matches: 22. Germline CDR1 KGHSH, CDR2 LQKENI. CDR3 residues: CASSPTRALGGQGALWTEAFF. In DNA, the CDR3 is TGTGCCAGCTCACCAACACGTGCGCTTGGTGGACAGGGGGCTTTATGGACTGAAGCTTTCTTT.

The V call is TRBV12-3 or TRBV12-4, the J call TRBJ1-2; D call uncertain. The CDR3 runs 13 residues. Between the trimmed V and J ends, which lost 3 bases and 1 base, there was a span of 6 bases. The chain's CDR3 is CASSFGVNYGYTF. In nucleotides, the CDR3 is TGTGCCAGCAGTTTCGGGGTTAACTATGGCTACACCTTC.

The chain combines TRBV28 with TRBJ2-7; D gene ambiguous. The CDR3 length is 12 residues. CDR1 is MDHEN, CDR2 SYDVKM, per germline. Trimming pared 5 bases from V and 6 bases from J, leaving 11 bases between. The CDR3 region is CASSDTSVEQYF. CDR3 sequence (DNA): TGTGCCAGCAGTGACACATCCGTCGAGCAGTACTTC. Using reference TRBV28 and TRBJ2-7 for the parts outside the CDR3, the full variable domain is DVKVTQSSRYLVKRTGEKVFLECVQDMDHENMFWYRQDPGLGLRLIYFSYDVKMKEKGDIPEGYSVSREKKERFSLILESASTNQTSMYLCASSDTSVEQYFGPGTRLTVT.

The chain has TRBV9 and TRBJ1-2, with D maybe TRBD1 (5 bases). Germline-derived CDR1 and CDR2 are SGDLS and YYNGEE. V was trimmed by 3 bases and J by 6 bases, leaving 18 bases between them. The CDR3 has 15 amino acids. The CDR3 nucleotides are TGTGCCAGCAGCGCCCCACTCAGGGAATCGAATGGCTACACCTTC. It translates to CASSAPLRESNGYTF.

The table lists this clonotype with many counts. The rearrangement uses TRBV12-3 or TRBV12-4 and TRBJ1-2, with D possibly matching TRBD1 (6 bases). Trimming pared 5 bases from V and 4 bases from J, leaving 11 bases between. CDR3 length equals 13 residues. The CDR3 loop is CASSITGFYGYTF. The CDR3 coding sequence is TGTGCCAGCAGTATAACAGGGTTCTATGGCTACACCTTC.

This clonotype was seen only a few times. J is TRBJ1-1 and V is TRBV3-1; possibly TRBD1 for D (6 bases). This CDR3 is built from 15 residues. V gave up 4 bases and J gave up 5 bases, with 17 bases separating them. CDR1 LGHDT and CDR2 YNNKEL come from the germline V gene (reference sequence). The CDR3 DNA follows: TGTGCCAGCAGCCCACTAACAGGGATCGGGACTGAAGCTTTCTTT. Protein: CASSPLTGIGTEAFF.

The table lists this clonotype with a few counts. This chain uses TRBV12-3 or TRBV12-4 with TRBJ1-1; the match to TRBD1 covers 7 bases. This CDR3 region has 16 residues. Trimming at V came to 3 bases and at J to 0 bases, leaving 7 bases not matched to a gene. The CDR3 DNA reads TGTGCCAGCAGTTTCGACAGGGTGTGGATGAACACTGAAGCTTTCTTT. Its translation is CASSFDRVWMNTEAFF.

CDR3 region: CASSLSPGYIQYF. The CDR3 DNA reads as TGTGCCAGCAGCTTAAGTCCGGGATACATTCAGTACTTC. V gene TRBV7-2 combines with J gene TRBJ2-4, with D possibly TRBD2 on 5 matching bases. This CDR3 is built from 13 residues. Trimming pared 2 bases from V and 8 bases from J, leaving 10 bases between. CDR1 and CDR2 from the germline V gene are SGHTA and FQGNSA.